Shown below are 18 T cell receptor beta chains from a single sample sequenced in a study of blood T cell repertoires in COVID-19. The data were produced by immunoSEQ multiplex PCR, yet TCRdb's version contains in-frame clones alone and is incomplete. The repertoire holds over 200,000 clones, with around 82% as singletons. Material: peripheral blood. The receptors come from a man aged 40-49 years with active or convalescent COVID-19.

V is TRBV3-1 (or the pseudogene TRBV3-2) and J is TRBJ1-1; 7 positions agree with TRBD1. Per the germline V gene, CDR1 is LGHDT and CDR2 is YNNKEL (reference sequence). This CDR3 is built from 14 residues. V shed 3 bases and J 7 bases; nucleotides not matched to a gene: 8. As DNA, the CDR3 is TGTGCCAGCAGCCATGCCCCACAGGGGTTTGAAGCTTTCTTT. As protein: CASSHAPQGFEAFF.

V gene TRBV28 combines with J gene TRBJ1-6; D call uncertain. Per the germline V gene, CDR1 is MDHEN and CDR2 is SYDVKM. Trimming took off 6 bases at V and 3 bases at J, with 9 bases between the two ends. CDR3 length equals 14 residues. This CDR3 reads CASSQLFYNSPLHF. The CDR3 DNA reads as TGTGCCAGCAGCCAACTTTTCTATAATTCACCCCTCCACTTT.

J is TRBJ1-3 and V is TRBV18, with D maybe TRBD1 (6 bases). The length of the CDR3 is 17 residues. Between the trimmed V and J ends, which lost 3 bases and 0 bases, there was a span of 15 bases. Per the germline V gene, CDR1 is KGHSH and CDR2 is LQKENI. As DNA, the CDR3 is TGTGCCAGCTCACCTCTGGACAGCACGCTCTCTGGAAACACCATATATTTT. It encodes CASSPLDSTLSGNTIYF. The full variable domain, completed using reference TRBV18 and TRBJ1-3, is NAGVMQNPRHLVRRRGQEARLRCSPMKGHSHVYWYRQLPEEGLKFMVYLQKENIIDESGMPKERFSAEFPKEGPSILRIQQVVRGDSAAYFCASSPLDSTLSGNTIYFGEGSWLTVV.

The rearrangement links TRBV7-6 to TRBJ2-1, with a weak D call TRBD1 (7 bases). V lost 5 bases to trimming and J lost 0 bases, with 23 bases between them. The germline V gene has CDR1 SGHVS and CDR2 FNYEAQ. The CDR3 consists of 19 residues. CDR3 in DNA: TGTGCCAGCAGCCCTCACCAGGGGGGTTTACAGAGCTCCTACAATGAGCAGTTCTTC. Translation: CASSPHQGGLQSSYNEQFF.

This clone was picked up a small number of times. The chain joins TRBV6-5 to TRBJ1-6; D is perhaps TRBD1 (5 bases). The CDR3 is 14 amino acids. Germline V gives CDR1 MNHEY, CDR2 SVGAGI. V lost 7 bases to trimming and J lost 14 bases, with 21 bases between them. CDR3 coding DNA: TGTGCCAGCACCCAGCGGGGGTCCGATATGGCCCTCCACTTT. As protein: CASTQRGSDMALHF.

J is TRBJ1-3 and V is TRBV25-1; D is uncertain. V lost 3 bases and J lost 2, with 11 bases in between. Germline V gene data show CDR1 as MGHDK and CDR2 as SYGVNS. The CDR3 sequence is 15 residues long. The CDR3 region is CASSDHRGAGNTIYF. In DNA form, the CDR3 reads TGTGCCAGCAGTGACCATCGGGGAGCTGGAAACACCATATATTTT.

This sequence joins TRBV29-1 and TRBJ1-5; TRBD1 aligns across 8 bases. V lost 6 bases, J lost 0 bases, and 13 bases stayed unmatched. Germline V gene data show CDR1 as SQVTM and CDR2 as ANQGSEA. The CDR3 has 17 amino acids. The CDR3 reads CSVMTGEGIYSNQPQHF. The CDR3 DNA follows: TGCAGCGTCATGACAGGGGAGGGGATTTATAGCAATCAGCCCCAGCATTTT.

The chain couples TRBV19 to TRBJ1-3; TRBD1 matches at 7 bases. V shed 6 bases and J 1 base; nucleotides not matched to a gene: 3. This CDR3 has 14 amino acids. Per germline, CDR1 LNHDA and CDR2 SQIVND (reference sequence). CDR3 region: CASSVDRSGNTIYF. In DNA, the CDR3 is TGTGCCAGTAGCGTGGACAGGTCTGGAAACACCATATATTTT.

J is TRBJ2-3 and V is TRBV9, with a weak D call TRBD2 (5 bases). The CDR3 covers 15 residues. Trimming cost V 0 bases and J 2 bases, with 10 bases left between them. Germline V CDR1 and CDR2: SGDLS, YYNGEE. CDR3 bases: TGTGCCAGCAGCGTAGCGTCGGGGTTCACAGATACGCAGTATTTT. Residues: CASSVASGFTDTQYF.

The V and J genes are TRBV4-1 and TRBJ1-4, with D possibly matching TRBD1 (6 bases). The ends were cut back, 6 bases at V and 8 bases at J, with 10 bases in the middle. Looked up from germline, CDR1 is MGHRA and CDR2 is YSYEKL. The CDR3 runs to 12 residues. CDR3 loop: CASRSQGEKLFF. Here the CDR3 DNA reads TGCGCCAGCAGGTCGCAGGGGGAAAAACTGTTTTTT.

V usage is TRBV28 and J usage is TRBJ2-2; no definite D call. CDR3 length: 15 residues. The germline gives CDR1 MDHEN, CDR2 SYDVKM. V shed 6 bases and J shed 6 bases, with 17 bases lying between them. The CDR3 reads CASRPTLMAPGELFF. In DNA, the CDR3 is TGTGCCAGCAGACCGACTTTAATGGCCCCCGGGGAGCTGTTTTTT.

The chain is built from TRBV6-5 and TRBJ1-5, with a possible D match to TRBD1 (6 bases). Deletions cut 7 bases from V and 0 bases from J, with 10 bases between. The germline gives CDR1 MNHEY, CDR2 SVGAGI. The CDR3 totals 14 residues. In DNA form, the CDR3 reads TGTGCCAGCACCGGGACAAATAGCAATCAGCCCCAGCATTTT. This gives the protein CASTGTNSNQPQHF.

V is TRBV6-5 and J is TRBJ2-2, with a weak D call TRBD1 (5 bases). CDR3 length equals 13 residues. Trimming took 6 bases from V and 1 from J, leaving 6 bases between them. Germline lookup yields CDR1 MNHEY and CDR2 SVGAGI. The CDR3 DNA sequence: TGTGCCAGCAGGGGGCTGAACACCGGGGAGCTGTTTTTT. Translating gives CASRGLNTGELFF.

The chain carries TRBV7-9 and TRBJ2-3; possible D gene TRBD2, 6 bases. The V end was cut by 5 bases, the J end by 1 base, with 10 bases between. This CDR3 has 14 residues. CDR1 and CDR2 (germline): SEHNR, FQNEAQ (reference sequence). DNA for the CDR3: TGTGCCAGCAGCGGGGGGTTCGGCACAGATACGCAGTATTTT. Translation: CASSGGFGTDTQYF.

The chain recombines TRBV6-5 with TRBJ2-2, with 10 bases fitting TRBD1. V shed 6 bases, J shed 4 bases, and the junction held 5 bases outside the gene matches. The V gene's germline CDR1 is MNHEY and CDR2 SVGAGI. The CDR3 runs 15 residues. The CDR3 nucleotides are TGTGCCAGCAGGGGGGGACAGGGGATCACCGGGGAGCTGTTTTTT. Translated: CASRGGQGITGELFF.

The chain links TRBV14 to TRBJ1-1, with D tentatively TRBD1 (6 bases). Germline V lookup: CDR1 SGHDN, CDR2 FVKESK. Trimming removed 5 bases from V and 4 bases from J, with 17 bases in between. The CDR3 runs 15 residues. Here the CDR3 DNA reads TGTGCCAGCAGCGCCCAACAGGGAATGTCCACTGAAGCTTTCTTT. Translated: CASSAQQGMSTEAFF.

This chain uses TRBV27 with TRBJ2-5; 9 nucleotides line up with TRBD2. The germline gives CDR1 MNHEY, CDR2 SMNVEV (reference sequence). The CDR3 loop spans 16 amino acids. The junction had 7 bases not matched to a gene; V was cut back by 3 bases and J by 2 bases. DNA of the CDR3: TGTGCCAGCAGTTTTTGGGCGGGGGGGCGTCAAGAGACCCAGTACTTC. As protein: CASSFWAGGRQETQYF.

CDR3: CAWRLGGQAFF. In DNA form, the CDR3 reads TGTGCCTGGAGGTTAGGGGGACAAGCTTTCTTT. This sequence joins TRBV30 and TRBJ1-1, with a weak D call TRBD1 (6 bases). Germline values: CDR1 GTSNPN, CDR2 SVGIG (reference sequence). The V end lost 3 bases, the J end lost 9 bases, and 11 bases lay between the germline ends. This CDR3 spans 11 amino acids.